This T cell receptor beta chain was recorded in a study of T cell responses to AZD1222 COVID-19 vaccine (dated by TCRdb to the early 2020s). Broadly, across the study: AZD1222 recipients with second doses at about 4 weeks or about 12 weeks were pooled, because spike-specific TCR depth and breadth did not differ between schedules. A total of roughly 240 trial participants underwent TCR sequencing, of whom 200 to 220 received two doses of AZD1222 and about 26 received two doses of the MenACWY control vaccine. Enrollment into the trials was organized by age into subgroups of 18-55, 56-69 and 70-plus years, and those subgroups contained approximately 160, 26 and 62 TCR-sequenced participants, respectively.

What this sample's time point label stands for: baseline before first vaccination. Vaccinee samples were obtained from the UK trials COV001 and COV002, which included a single-blind randomized controlled phase 2/3 trial of AZD1222 (ChAdOx1 nCoV-19) in healthy adults. For TCRbeta chain sequencing, PBMC samples were collected from trial participants at day 0 and at day 28 after the second dose. Overall study results and their limits: Conclusions about previously exposed vaccinees are limited, since just 5 or 6 AZD1222 recipients were seropositive for SARS-CoV-2 at baseline. Reportedly, almost half of the unique spike-specific TCRs recognized epitopes lying outside the regions that are mutated in the B.1.351 and B.1.1.7 variants. Because no samples from the day 14 peak response were available, repertoires could be characterized only after the peak T cell response. The whole spike protein was spanned by vaccine-associated CD4 TCRs, and dominant responses were seen in regions 160-218 and 743-854. After two AZD1222 doses, spike-specific TCR breadth and depth were significantly higher than at day 0 and than in MenACWY recipients. In the small 56-69-year group, the increase in depth fell short of significance, most likely because of low power. Participants were mostly white British and included more females than males, and it was suggested by the authors that clonal diversity may have been underestimated.

The CDR3 regions of human TCRbeta chains were analyzed by immunosequencing. On the study's bioinformatics: TCRs in the repertoires were compared against a reference library of SARS-CoV-2-specific TCRs that had been generated with the MIRA antigen-specificity platform. Breadth was defined as the fraction of unique TCRs that were SARS-CoV-2-associated, and depth was defined as the fraction of total T cells that were SARS-CoV-2-associated. Each spike-specific TCR was assigned to its reactive spike region and to a CD4 or CD8 class using the MIRA data. Log10-transformed breadth and depth values were compared by one-way ANOVA with Sidak's multiple comparisons tests. The immuneACCESS repertoire file appears here via TCRdb, limited to in-frame rearrangements. These files lack a portion of the clones; in checked studies, under half of the deficit traces to unresolved V genes, and the cause of the others is not known. That table furnishes V, J and clone size, whereas the DNA furnished D and trimming. A total of around 130,000 clones appear in this sample, about nine tenths of them only once. The top ten hold under 1.5% of the sample.

Turning to this clone: Its antigen is still unknown. Per-base quality was not reported, and no clone a single base away is much larger than it.

Inclusive of the bounding cysteine and phenylalanine, the CDR3 is 14 residues long. The read is trimmed to its CDR3 DNA, 42 bases read in frame from base 1. The germline V gene (reference sequence) provides CDR1 GTSNPN and CDR2 SVGIG. Trimming takes 4 bases off V and 3 bases off J; junction bases not matched to a gene: 5. The sequenced sample was peripheral blood, obtained on day 0 of AZD1222 vaccination. The source is an adult in good health. The chain is assembled from TRBV30 and TRBJ2-2, and 7 junction bases match TRBD2. The CDR3 is CAWMFGGYTGELFF. The DNA is as follows: TGTGCCTGGATGTTCGGGGGGTACACCGGGGAGCTGTTTTTT. The CDR3 plus the reference TRBV30 and TRBJ2-2 genes for the other parts give the full variable domain: SQTIHQWPATLVQPVGSPLSLECTVEGTSNPNLYWYRQAAGRGLQLLFYSVGIGQISSEVPQNLSASRPQDRQFILSSKKLLLSDSGFYLCAWMFGGYTGELFFGEGSRLTVL.